This T cell receptor beta chain came from a study of OX40 agonist ivuxolimab in advanced cancers. The study in broad terms: The costimulatory receptor OX40 (CD134) was targeted by ivuxolimab, a fully human IgG2 agonistic monoclonal antibody. Intravenous ivuxolimab was administered to patients every 2 weeks at six dose levels: 0.01, 0.1, 0.3, 1.5, 3 and 10 mg/kg. Of the approximately 50 dose-escalation patients, hepatocellular carcinoma was present in around 19, melanoma in approximately 15, renal cell carcinoma in 9 and head and neck cancer in 9. A male proportion of 82.7% and a mean age of approximately 61 years, ranging from roughly 23 to 90, were recorded for the dose-escalation cohort. Prior anti-PD-1, anti-PD-L1 or anti-CTLA-4 therapy was permitted, and checkpoint inhibitors had been received by less than 45% of dose-escalation patients. Partial responses occurred in three dose-escalation patients: two with cutaneous melanoma and one with hepatocellular carcinoma. The point of sequencing TCRbeta in the periphery was to test whether ivuxolimab changed TCR sequence diversity and drove clonal T-cell expansion. The paper reports the monotherapy dose-escalation portion (N of about 56 patients) of the phase I ivuxolimab trial.

Genomic DNA was isolated from the sorted cells so that the TCRbeta CDR3 region could be sequenced. TCRbeta CDR3 regions were sequenced using the immunoSEQ Assay. Here the immuneACCESS table is served through TCRdb, limited to in-frame sequences with V and J called. Missing clones are a known gap in these copies; in checked studies unresolved V genes cover under half, and the rest lacks a known reason. The sample contains approximately 70,000 clones, roughly 84% of them found a single time. The ten largest clones capture approximately 8% of the sample. General study outcomes and caveats: Low levels of normalized T-cell clonal expansion were also shown by some nonresponding patients. After ivuxolimab, more expanded clones were found on average in CD8+ T cells than in CD4+ T cells. The antigen specificity of the peripheral T cells that underwent clonal expansion was not determined. In the 0.1-3.0 mg/kg groups, partial responders were among the patients with the lowest normalized peripheral clonal expansion, particularly in CD8+ T cells. At doses of 0.1 to 3.0 mg/kg, clonal expansion of both CD4+ and CD8+ T cells in blood was seen between baseline and week 6.

Of note for this clone: The clone's antigen remains unknown. Per-base qualities were not stored, and no clone one base away is much larger.

Including the terminal cysteine and phenylalanine, the CDR3 comprises 14 residues. The entry retains the CDR3 DNA only, 42 bases that are in frame from base 1. V loses 5 bases, J loses 3 bases, and the germline ends lie 13 bases apart. The germline V gene encodes CDR1 SEHNR and CDR2 FQNEAQ (reference sequence). Patients with autoimmune disease history or receiving systemic immunosuppression were excluded from the trial. Peripheral blood for TCR sequencing was drawn from every dose cohort at baseline, at cycle 4 day 1 and at cycle 7 day 1. Samples were obtained from an open-label, multicenter, first-in-human phase I dose-escalation trial of ivuxolimab. Adults with locally advanced or metastatic melanoma, renal cell carcinoma, hepatocellular carcinoma or head and neck squamous cell carcinoma were enrolled in the trial. CD4+ and CD8+ T cells were sorted separately from peripheral blood before TCR sequencing.

The receptor comes from an adult with an advanced solid tumor such as melanoma, head and neck, liver or kidney cancer. The rearrangement combines TRBV7-9 with TRBJ1-1; D gene: possibly TRBD1, on 6 matching bases. This sample comprised CD4+ or CD8+ T cells sorted from blood, obtained in a trial of the OX40 agonist ivuxolimab. The CDR3 loop reads CASSRPQGYTEAFF. The nucleotide sequence reads as follows: TGTGCCAGCAGCCGACCACAGGGCTACACTGAAGCTTTCTTT.